What follows describes a single TCR beta chain. It has no known antigen specificity. Base qualities are not provided; no much larger clone lies one nucleotide away. The CDR3 runs 14 amino acids, cysteine and phenylalanine included. CDR3 DNA only is kept here, 42 bases in frame from base 1. At the junction V is shortened by 2 bases and J by 5 bases, with 12 bases in between. CDR1 and CDR2 (MNHNS, SASEGT) derive from the germline V gene. TCRbeta CDR3 regions were amplified from genomic DNA using the immunoSEQ Assay, a bias-controlled multiplex PCR. In the paper's pipeline: Within the assay, amplification of reference gene primers was used to estimate how many nucleated cells each sample contained. Sequence reads were collapsed and filtered to measure the absolute abundance of every unique TCRbeta CDR3 rearrangement. Productive Simpson clonality was computed per sample as the square root of Simpson's diversity index over productive rearrangements. The clones in this table, taken by TCRdb from immuneACCESS, are in-frame only. Not every clone is retained; where verified, under half of the shortfall comes from an unresolved V gene, and the cause of the rest is unknown. The V and J calls and clone size are taken from that table; D and trimming were inferred from the DNA. In all, the sample holds around 56,000 clones, and more than 60% of those were seen once. Of the sample, roughly 13% is held by the ten largest clones.

The source of the sample is a study of blood T cell repertoires in COVID-19 (TCRdb year 2020). At the level of the whole study: Collaborator samples came from the United States, Italy and Spain and covered acute and convalescent phases of COVID-19. The repertoires were released in a freely available public database meant as a resource for research on the immune response to SARS-CoV-2. The samples were drawn from two sources: the first 160 participants of the ongoing ImmuneRACE study, and 1,200 or so subjects contributed by 6 global collaborators. The material from the prospective study consisted of cDNA or gDNA derived from T cells, B-cell-depleted T cells, or PBMCs. A de-identified subject ID, COVID-19 status, age in years and sex were almost always included in the sample metadata. Where available, HLA class I and class II types were obtained from metadata supplied by the sample provider rather than from assay-based typing. The dataset comprised deeply sampled blood TCRbeta repertoires from subjects exposed to, actively infected with, or recovered from COVID-19. Overall results and qualifications from the work: How much clinical and demographic metadata was included differed by source and by participant, and the metadata was provided uncurated.

Whole blood was collected in K2EDTA tubes by collaborating institutions according to the institutions' own protocols. For TCRbeta analysis, collaborators shipped samples as frozen whole blood, isolated PBMCs, or DNA extracted from either of those sample types. The sequencing sample was made of peripheral blood. The chain uses TRBV6-1 and TRBJ1-2; possibly the D gene is TRBD1, per 5 matching bases. The sequence was obtained from a woman between 65 and 79 years old with acute or convalescent COVID-19. The CDR3 reads as follows: CASSEMARVYGYTF. DNA sequence: TGTGCCAGCAGTGAAATGGCCAGGGTGTATGGCTACACCTTC.